Sequencing of this T cell receptor beta chain was carried out in a study of blood T cell repertoires in COVID-19. Unmatched junction bases numbered 5, after V lost 2 bases and J lost 4 bases. Germline loops: CDR1 MDHEN, CDR2 SYDVKM. The CDR3 extends over 15 amino acids. Only in-frame clones appear in the TCRdb table, and some are missing; sequencing was by immunoSEQ multiplex PCR. The profile shows more than 150,000 clones, 75% to 90% of them singletons. This chain uses TRBV28 with TRBJ2-1; the match to TRBD2 covers 7 bases. Sequencing was carried out using peripheral blood. The source is a woman in her seventies with acute or convalescent COVID-19. This CDR3 is CASSLRLAAYNEQFF. CDR3 DNA sequence: TGTGCCAGCAGTTTAAGGCTAGCGGCGTACAATGAGCAGTTCTTC.